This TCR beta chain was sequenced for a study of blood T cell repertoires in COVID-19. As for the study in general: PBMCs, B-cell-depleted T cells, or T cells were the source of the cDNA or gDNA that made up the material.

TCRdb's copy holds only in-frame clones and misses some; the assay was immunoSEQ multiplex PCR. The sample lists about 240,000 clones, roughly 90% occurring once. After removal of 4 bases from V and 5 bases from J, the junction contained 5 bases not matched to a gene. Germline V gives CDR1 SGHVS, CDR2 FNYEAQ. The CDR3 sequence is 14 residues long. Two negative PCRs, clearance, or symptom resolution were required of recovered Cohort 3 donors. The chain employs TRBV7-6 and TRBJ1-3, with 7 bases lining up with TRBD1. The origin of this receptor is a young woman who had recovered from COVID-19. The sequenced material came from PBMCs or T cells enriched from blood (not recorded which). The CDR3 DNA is TGTGCCAGCAGCTCGGGACAGTTGCGAAACACCATATATTTT. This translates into CASSSGQLRNTIYF.